This TCR beta chain was recovered during a study of T cell responses to AZD1222 COVID-19 vaccine. Generated by immunoSEQ multiplex PCR, the TCRdb table keeps only in-frame clones and is missing some. Of 80,000 to 100,000 clones in the sample, about 86% were seen once. Germline CDR1 reads MGHRA; CDR2 reads YSYEKL. The CDR3 has 13 amino acids. Trimming left V 0 bases short and J 10 bases short, with 10 bases between. The clonotype was recovered from an adult in good health. Source: peripheral blood, taken on day 0 of AZD1222 vaccination. The chain combines TRBV4-1 with TRBJ2-1; D uncertain. CDR3: CASSQDFGLEQFF. The CDR3 DNA follows: TGCGCCAGCAGCCAAGATTTTGGGCTAGAGCAGTTCTTC.